This T cell receptor beta chain was profiled in a study of Graves' ophthalmopathy and Graves' hyperthyroidism. This clonotype was counted between two and nine times. Its target is not known. RNA transcripts yielded amplified TCR beta CDR3 regions. An opening RT-PCR round employed HTBI primers and preceded a second-round multiplex PCR. TCRdb reanalysed the multiplex PCR reads using MiXCR and keeps one entry per CDR3 protein. Here the sample spans 500,000 to 700,000 distinct CDR3 sequences, under 40% being singletons. Study conclusions and caveats: Most expanded clonotypes from thyroid (those above 0.001 frequency) were also found in blood. Ophthalmopathy progression predictions by the model showed around 72% specificity and about 70% sensitivity.

This CDR3 comprises 16 residues. The junction had 6 bases not matched to a gene; V was cut back by 5 bases and J by 4 bases. The receptor's source is an adult man with Graves' hyperthyroidism. The sample taken for sequencing was peripheral blood or thyroid tissue (not recorded which). The chain employs TRBV12-3 or TRBV12-4 and TRBJ2-7; 15 positions match TRBD2. The CDR3, as DNA: TGTGCCAGCAGTCTCCGGACTAGCGGGGGGGCGTACGAGCAGTACTTC. Amino acids: CASSLRTSGGAYEQYF.